The T cell receptor beta chain described here comes from a study of shared clonotypes between healthy human individuals (dated by TCRdb to 2020 to 2022). Regarding the study in general: The cohort included three men and a couple of women between 18 and 49 years of age. Blood TCR repertoires of a handful of healthy adults were deeply sequenced to estimate repertoire size and the extent of clonotype sharing between individuals. Different laboratories and diverse techniques were used to prepare libraries and sequence TCR repertoires, to increase sequencing depth and limit assay-specific biases. Between about 0.85 and 10 billion PBMCs per donor were obtained by leukapheresis. For each donor, CD4 naive and CD4 memory were each run on three plates, CD8 naive on two plates, and CD8 memory on one plate. Broad study findings and their caveats: Naive subsets generally had larger estimated clonotype richness than memory subsets. Clonotypes shared by all four sorted-subset donors showed higher generation probabilities than non-shared clonotypes. The small number of donors limited the genetic and exposure-history diversity represented. Even with the large sequencing depth, rarefaction of the sorted-subset datasets indicated that sequencing was incomplete. Sharing across a few donors was observed for around 5% of naive CD4, under 4% of naive CD8, 2% to 2.5% of memory CD4, and about 0.4% of memory CD8 clonotypes. Based on pairwise subsampling, the degree of clonotype sharing among donors was expected to be affected by sequencing depth. Sampling was limited to blood, and TCR repertoires in tissue likely differ from TCR repertoires in blood.

Using the deep immunoSEQ assay, multiplex PCR amplified TCR CDR3 regions from genomic DNA. Extracted genomic DNA from each cell subset was spread evenly across all wells of several immunoSEQ 96-well plates, with each plate serving as a replicate. For sorted subsets, about 200 ng genomic DNA, equal to about 30,000 T cell genomes, was loaded into each replicate PCR. The purified libraries were quantified using a Qubit 3.0 fluorometer, sized with a Bioanalyzer 2100, and then quantified again using the KAPA Library Quantification kit. A separate single-read 150-cycle Illumina NextSeq 550 flow cell was used to sequence each immunoSEQ 96-well plate. The authors' analysis ran thus. Because the immunoSEQ output included only junctional sequences and no quality scores, the filtering could not be the same as the filtering used for full-length reads. To assign V/J genes and CDR3, sequences were annotated using PyIR, a Python wrapper for IgBLAST v1.9, with IMGT germline references. Any read was removed if the V/J assignment was weak (E-value above 1e-6), the CDR3 was missing, or the read contained stop codons, out-of-frame junctions, or ambiguous translated residues. A V3J clonotype was defined by an identical inferred V gene, J gene, and CDR3 amino acid sequence. The percentage overlap between two repertoires was calculated by dividing the number of shared unique clonotypes by the size of the smaller repertoire. Repertoire richness was assessed with RTK rarefaction, the Chao1 estimator, and Recon v2.1 estimates of unobserved clonotypes. OLGA was used to compute generation probabilities for all TCRbeta clonotypes that the gDNA method yielded from several donors. TCRdb carries this immuneACCESS record with in-frame sequences only. Its versions omit some clonotypes, under half of them owing to an unresolved V gene in the studies checked, with the rest unexplained. Clone size and V and J calls were adopted from that table, with D and trimming inferred from the DNA. The sample profile shows 1,400,000 or so clones; about 98.5% of them were found once. In total, the top ten clones hold roughly 0.36% of the sample.

In its sample, this clone was seen once. Its antigen specificity is not known. No per-base quality is available; no much larger clone lies one base away. CDR1 and CDR2 are drawn from the germline V gene: SNHLY, FYNNEI. Trimming leaves V shorter by 4 bases and J shorter by 2 bases, with the junction holding 3 bases beyond the gene matches. The CDR3 sequence holds 15 residues, the cysteine and phenylalanine included. Kept here is only the CDR3 DNA, which spans 45 bases and is read in frame from base 1. Donors were healthy HIV-negative adults with no recently reported acute infections or vaccinations. Only Caucasian adults living in Nashville, Tennessee, USA were represented among the donors. Magnetic negative selection was used to enrich CD4+ T cells, after which naive cells were positively selected on CD45RA and the negative fraction became the memory subset. Blood was obtained by leukapheresis, after which PBMCs were separated by Ficoll-Histopaque density gradient centrifugation and cryopreserved in liquid nitrogen vapor phase. Analytical flow cytometry was used to check the purity and quantity of each magnetically sorted T cell population. Genomic DNA was isolated from each sorted fraction and quantified by UV absorbance on a Nanodrop 2000c.

The sequencing input was naive CD4+ T cells sorted from blood. This specimen's cell subset or site label, per the study, means: CD45RA+ positively selected. This sequence uses TRBV2 and TRBJ1-3, with 9 junctional bases fitting TRBD1. The receptor comes from a man aged 30-40 years in good health. The DNA sequence is given as TGTGCCAGCAGTGTTAACAGGGGGCCTGGAAACACCATATATTTT. Protein translation: CASSVNRGPGNTIYF.